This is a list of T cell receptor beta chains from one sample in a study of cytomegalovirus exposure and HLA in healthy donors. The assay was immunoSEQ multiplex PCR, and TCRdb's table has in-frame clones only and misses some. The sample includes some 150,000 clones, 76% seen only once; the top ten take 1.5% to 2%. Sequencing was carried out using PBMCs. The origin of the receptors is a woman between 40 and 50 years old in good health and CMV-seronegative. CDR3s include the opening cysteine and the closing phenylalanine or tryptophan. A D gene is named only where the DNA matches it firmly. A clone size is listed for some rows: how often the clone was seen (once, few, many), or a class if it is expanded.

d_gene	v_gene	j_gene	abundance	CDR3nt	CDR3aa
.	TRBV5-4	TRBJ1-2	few	TGTGCCAGCAGCTTCGGCCAGCGAGAGAGCTATGGCTACACCTTC	CASSFGQRESYGYTF
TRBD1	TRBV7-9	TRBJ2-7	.	TGTTCCAGCCTTATCACGACGATCGGGACAGGGGGCTACGAGCAGTACTTC	CSSLITTIGTGGYEQYF
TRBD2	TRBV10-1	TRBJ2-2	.	TGCGCCAGCAGCCAATCCCTAGCGGGAGGCTACTCAGCCGGGGAGCTGTTTTTT	CASSQSLAGGYSAGELFF
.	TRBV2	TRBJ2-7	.	TGTGCCAGCAGTGAGGCCACAGGGTTGGACGAGCAGTACTTC	CASSEATGLDEQYF
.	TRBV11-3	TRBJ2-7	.	TGTGCCAGCAGCTTAGTTAGAGCCTACGAGCAGTACTTC	CASSLVRAYEQYF
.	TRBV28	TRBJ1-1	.	TGTGCCAGCAGGACACAACGCTCTCGGACTGAAGCTTTCTTT	CASRTQRSRTEAFF
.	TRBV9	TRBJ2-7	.	TGTGCCAGCAGGTCCGGGAGCTCCTACGAGCAGTACTTC	CASRSGSSYEQYF
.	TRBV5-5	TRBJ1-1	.	TGTGCCAGCAGCCTGACAGCTAACACTGAAGCTTTCTTT	CASSLTANTEAFF
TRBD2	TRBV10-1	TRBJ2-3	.	TGCGCCAGCAGTGAGGTACTAGCGGATGATACGCAGTATTTT	CASSEVLADDTQYF
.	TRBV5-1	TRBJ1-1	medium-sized	TGCGCCAGCAGCTCCGGACAGCCGAACACTGAAGCTTTCTTT	CASSSGQPNTEAFF
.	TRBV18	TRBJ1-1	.	TGTGCCAGCTCACGAAACGGGGGGCGGGAGACTGAAGCTTTCTTT	CASSRNGGRETEAFF
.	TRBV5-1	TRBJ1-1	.	TGCGCCAGCAGCCCAGGGAACACTGAAGCTTTCTTT	CASSPGNTEAFF
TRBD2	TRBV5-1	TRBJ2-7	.	TGCGCCAGCAGGGAGGTCGCGGGAGGAACCTACGAGCAGTACTTC	CASREVAGGTYEQYF
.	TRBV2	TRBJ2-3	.	TGTGCCAGCAATACCCCCAGCGAATGGAGAAGCACAGATACGCAGTATTTT	CASNTPSEWRSTDTQYF
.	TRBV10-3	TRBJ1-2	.	TGTGCCATCAGCGGACAGAACTATGGCTACACCTTC	CAISGQNYGYTF
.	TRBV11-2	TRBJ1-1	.	TGTGCCAGCAGCTTAGACGGTTTTCACAGGGACCTTGAAGCTTTCTTT	CASSLDGFHRDLEAFF
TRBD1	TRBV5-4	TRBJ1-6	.	TGTGCCAGCAGCCCCGGGACAGACTCCTATAATTCACCCCTCCACTTT	CASSPGTDSYNSPLHF
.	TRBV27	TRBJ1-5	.	TGTGCCAGCAGTTATTCCGGGGAGGGTCAGCCCCAGCATTTT	CASSYSGEGQPQHF
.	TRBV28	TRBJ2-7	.	TGTGCCAGCAGACCTACAGGGAGCGAGCAGTACTTC	CASRPTGSEQYF
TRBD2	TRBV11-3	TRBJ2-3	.	TGTGCCAGCAGCACCGGGACTAGCGGGAGCACAGATACGCAGTATTTT	CASSTGTSGSTDTQYF
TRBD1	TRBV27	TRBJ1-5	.	TGTGCCAGCAGTGCCGACAGGGCAAATCAGCCCCAGCATTTT	CASSADRANQPQHF
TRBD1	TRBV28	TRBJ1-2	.	TGTGCCAGCAGTCCACCGGGACAGGGGTATAACTATGGCTACACCTTC	CASSPPGQGYNYGYTF
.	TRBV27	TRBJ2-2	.	TGTGCCAGCAGTTTTAGCAACAGGGCCGCCGGGGAGCTGTTTTTT	CASSFSNRAAGELFF
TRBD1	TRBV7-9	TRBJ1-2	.	TGTGCCAGCAGACCTACAGGGGTCAGAGCTAACTATGGCTACACCTTC	CASRPTGVRANYGYTF
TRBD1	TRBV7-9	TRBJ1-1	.	TGTGCCAGCAGCCTGGACAGGGGGCAGGTTTTTGACACTGAAGCTTTCTTT	CASSLDRGQVFDTEAFF
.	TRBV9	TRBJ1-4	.	TGTGCCAGCAGGCGGACTACTGATGAAAAACTGTTTTTT	CASRRTTDEKLFF
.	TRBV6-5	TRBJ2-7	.	TGTGCCAGCTCCCTCGGCGGCCATCGGGAGCAGTACTTC	CASSLGGHREQYF
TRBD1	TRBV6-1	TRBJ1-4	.	TGTGCCAGCAACAGGGGCACGGGTGAAAAACTGTTTTTT	CASNRGTGEKLFF
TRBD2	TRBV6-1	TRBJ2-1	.	TGTGCTAGCAGTGAATTTGGGAGGGATGAGCAGTTCTTC	CASSEFGRDEQFF
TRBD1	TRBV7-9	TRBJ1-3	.	TGTGCCAGCAGCCCCCCCGGACAGGCCCGAAACACCATATATTTT	CASSPPGQARNTIYF
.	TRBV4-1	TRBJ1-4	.	TGCGCCAGCAGCCAAGATGGACAGATAAAAGAAAAACTGTTTTTT	CASSQDGQIKEKLFF
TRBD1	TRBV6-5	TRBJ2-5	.	TGTGCCAGCAGTTACTTGGGGGACAGGGAGCTCCAGACCCAGTACTTC	CASSYLGDRELQTQYF
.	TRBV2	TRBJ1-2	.	TGTGCCGGGAAGGCAGGGAACTATGGCTACACCTTC	CAGKAGNYGYTF
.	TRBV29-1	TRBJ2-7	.	TGCAGCGTCGGCGTAGGGGAATACGAGCAGTACTTC	CSVGVGEYEQYF
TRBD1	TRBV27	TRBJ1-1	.	TGTGCCAGCAGTACCGGGGGACAGGGAGCTTTCTTT	CASSTGGQGAFF
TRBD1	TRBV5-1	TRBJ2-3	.	TGCGCCAGCTCGACAGGGGGCACAGATACGCAGTATTTT	CASSTGGTDTQYF
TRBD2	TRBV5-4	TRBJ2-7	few	TGTGCCAGCAGCTCCACTAGCGGCTCCTACGAGCAGTACTTC	CASSSTSGSYEQYF
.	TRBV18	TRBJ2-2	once	TGTGCCAGCTCACCACCGGGTCGGCAGGGGTACACCGGGGAGCTGTTTTTT	CASSPPGRQGYTGELFF
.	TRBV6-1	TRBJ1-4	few	TGTGCCAGCAGTGCAACATTTAATGAAAAACTGTTTTTT	CASSATFNEKLFF
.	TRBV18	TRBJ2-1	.	TGTGCCAGCTCACCATCCCGGCAGGGGAATGAGCAGTTCTTC	CASSPSRQGNEQFF
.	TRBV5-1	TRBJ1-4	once	TGCGCCAGCAGCTCCCAGACGGGGGCAACTAATGAAAAACTGTTTTTT	CASSSQTGATNEKLFF
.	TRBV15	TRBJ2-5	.	TGTGCCACCGGAATAAAAACTGGACACCGGTACCAAGAGACCCAGTACTTC	CATGIKTGHRYQETQYF
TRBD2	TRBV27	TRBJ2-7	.	TGTGCCAGCAGTTTCATGGGACTAGATATCGACGAGCAGTACTTC	CASSFMGLDIDEQYF
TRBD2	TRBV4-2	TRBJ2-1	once	TGTGCCAGCAGCCAAGGCGGGAGGGGGAATGAGCAGTTCTTC	CASSQGGRGNEQFF
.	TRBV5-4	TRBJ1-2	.	TGTGCCAGCAGCTTGGTCGGACAGCACTTAAACTATGGCTACACCTTC	CASSLVGQHLNYGYTF
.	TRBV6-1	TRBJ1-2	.	TGTGCCAGCAGTGTTTCGCCCAGAACAGGAGCTAACTATGGCTACACCTTC	CASSVSPRTGANYGYTF
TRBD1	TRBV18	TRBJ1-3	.	TGTGCCAGCTCGCCAGGACAGGGGAAAGGGTACACCATATATTTT	CASSPGQGKGYTIYF
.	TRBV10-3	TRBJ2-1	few	TGTGCCATCAGTGAACAGGGCCTCAATGAGCAGTTCTTC	CAISEQGLNEQFF
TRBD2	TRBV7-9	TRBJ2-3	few	TGTGCCAGCAGCCCAGAGGTCTGGCTAGCGGGGTCCAGGGGTACGCAGTATTTT	CASSPEVWLAGSRGTQYF
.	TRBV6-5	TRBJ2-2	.	TGTGCCAGCAGTTTCGGGACTCCACTAACCGGGGAGCTGTTTTTT	CASSFGTPLTGELFF
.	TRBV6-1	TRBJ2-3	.	TGTGCCAGCAGTGCATCAGCGGGTAACACAGATACGCAGTATTTT	CASSASAGNTDTQYF
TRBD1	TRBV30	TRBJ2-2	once	TGTGCCTGGAGTCCGCCGGGACAGGGGGATACCGGGGAGCTGTTTTTT	CAWSPPGQGDTGELFF
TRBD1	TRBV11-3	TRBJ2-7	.	TGTGCCAGCAGCTTAGGCCAGGGGACAGGGTCCTACGAGCAGTACTTC	CASSLGQGTGSYEQYF